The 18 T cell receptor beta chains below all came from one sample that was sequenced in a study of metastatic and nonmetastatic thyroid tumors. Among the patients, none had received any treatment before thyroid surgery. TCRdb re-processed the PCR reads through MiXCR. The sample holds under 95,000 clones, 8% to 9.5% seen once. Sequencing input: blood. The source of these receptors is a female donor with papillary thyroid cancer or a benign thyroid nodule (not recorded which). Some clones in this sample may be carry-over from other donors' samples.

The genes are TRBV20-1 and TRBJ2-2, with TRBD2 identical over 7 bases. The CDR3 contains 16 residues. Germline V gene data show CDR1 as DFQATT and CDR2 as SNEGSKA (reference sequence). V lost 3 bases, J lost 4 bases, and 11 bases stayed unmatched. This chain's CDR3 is CSARGGSGRTTGELFF. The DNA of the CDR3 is TGCAGTGCTAGGGGGGGTAGCGGGCGGACCACCGGGGAGCTGTTTTTT.

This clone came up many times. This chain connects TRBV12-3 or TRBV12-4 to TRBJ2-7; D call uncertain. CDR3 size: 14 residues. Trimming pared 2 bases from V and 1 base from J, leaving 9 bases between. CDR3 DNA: TGTGCCAGCAGTTTACTTGGCAGATCCTACGAGCAGTACTTC. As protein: CASSLLGRSYEQYF.

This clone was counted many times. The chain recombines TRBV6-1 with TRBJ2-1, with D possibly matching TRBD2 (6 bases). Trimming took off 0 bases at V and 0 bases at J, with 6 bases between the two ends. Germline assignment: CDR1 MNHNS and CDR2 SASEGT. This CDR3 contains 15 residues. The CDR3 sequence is CASSEAGGSYNEQFF. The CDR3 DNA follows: TGTGCCAGCAGTGAAGCGGGGGGCTCCTACAATGAGCAGTTCTTC.

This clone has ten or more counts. In DNA form, the CDR3 reads TGTGCCAGCAGTGAACACAGGGCTGGAAACACCATATATTTT. Its translation is CASSEHRAGNTIYF. V is TRBV6-1 and J is TRBJ1-3, with D maybe TRBD1 (6 bases). V lost 2 bases and J 2 bases, leaving 7 bases between the germline ends. There are 14 residues in the CDR3. Germline V CDR1 and CDR2: MNHNS, SASEGT.

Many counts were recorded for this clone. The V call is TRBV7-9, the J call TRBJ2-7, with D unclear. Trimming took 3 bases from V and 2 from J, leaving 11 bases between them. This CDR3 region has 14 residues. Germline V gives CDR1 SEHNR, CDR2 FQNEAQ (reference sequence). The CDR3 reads CASSLVSRTYEQYF. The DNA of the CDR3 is TGTGCCAGCAGCTTGGTGAGCAGGACCTACGAGCAGTACTTC.

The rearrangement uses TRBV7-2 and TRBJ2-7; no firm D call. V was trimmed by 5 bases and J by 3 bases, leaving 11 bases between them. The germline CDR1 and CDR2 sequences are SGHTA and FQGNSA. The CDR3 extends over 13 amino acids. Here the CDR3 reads CASSPWESYEQYF. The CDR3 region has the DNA TGTGCCAGCAGCCCCTGGGAAAGCTACGAGCAGTACTTC.

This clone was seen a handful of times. The CDR3 protein is CASSQDLAASLKQYF. In nucleotides, the CDR3 is TGTGCCAGCAGCCAAGATCTAGCGGCGTCCCTTAAGCAGTACTTC. V is TRBV3-1 and J is TRBJ2-7; 7 bases agree with TRBD2. The V segment lost 0 bases and the J segment 8 bases; nucleotides outside the gene matches: 10. Germline CDR1 is LGHDT and CDR2 is YNNKEL (reference sequence). The CDR3 covers 15 residues.

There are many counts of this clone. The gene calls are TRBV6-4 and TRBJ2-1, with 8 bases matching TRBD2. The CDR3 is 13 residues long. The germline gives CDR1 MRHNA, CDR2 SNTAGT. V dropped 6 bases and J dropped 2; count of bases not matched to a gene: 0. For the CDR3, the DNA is TGTGCCAGCAGCGGGGGGGCCTACAATGAGCAGTTCTTC. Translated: CASSGGAYNEQFF.

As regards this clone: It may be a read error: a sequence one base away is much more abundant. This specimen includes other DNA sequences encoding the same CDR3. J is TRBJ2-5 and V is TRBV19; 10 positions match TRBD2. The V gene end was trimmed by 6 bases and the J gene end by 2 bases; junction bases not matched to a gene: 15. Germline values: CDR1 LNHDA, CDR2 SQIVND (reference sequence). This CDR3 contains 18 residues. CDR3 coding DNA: TGTGCCAGTAGCCCCCGGACTAGCGGAGTTGGGCCACAAGAGACCCAGTACTTC. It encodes CASSPRTSGVGPQETQYF.

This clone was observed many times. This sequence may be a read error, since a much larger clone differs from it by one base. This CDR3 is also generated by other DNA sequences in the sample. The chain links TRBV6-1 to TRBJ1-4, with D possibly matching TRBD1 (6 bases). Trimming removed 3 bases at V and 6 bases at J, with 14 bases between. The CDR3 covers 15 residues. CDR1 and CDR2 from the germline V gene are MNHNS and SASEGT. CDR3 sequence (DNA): TGTGCCAGCAGTGAGCGGGGGGGCGCATATGAAAAACTGTTTTTT. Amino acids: CASSERGGAYEKLFF.

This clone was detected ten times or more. The CDR3 bases are TGCAGCGTTGTTTTGGACCCTTGGCAGCCCCAGCATTTT. Amino acid sequence: CSVVLDPWQPQHF. This chain links TRBV29-1 with TRBJ1-5; D unresolved. Trimming cost V 4 bases and J 7 bases, with 14 bases left between them. The CDR3 loop spans 13 amino acids. Germline loops: CDR1 SQVTM, CDR2 ANQGSEA. Filled out from reference TRBV29-1 and TRBJ1-5, the complete variable domain reads SAVISQKPSRDICQRGTSLTIQCQVDSQVTMMFWYRQQPGQSLTLIATANQGSEATYESGFVIDKFPISRPNLTFSTLTVSNMSPEDSSIYLCSVVLDPWQPQHFGDGTRLSIL.

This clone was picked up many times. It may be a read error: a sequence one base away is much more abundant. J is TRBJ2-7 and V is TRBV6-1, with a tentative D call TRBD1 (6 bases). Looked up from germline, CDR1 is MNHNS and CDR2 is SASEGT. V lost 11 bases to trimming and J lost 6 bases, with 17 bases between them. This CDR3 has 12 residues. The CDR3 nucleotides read TGTGCCTGCACAGGGATTCGGTCCGAGCAGTACTTC. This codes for CACTGIRSEQYF.

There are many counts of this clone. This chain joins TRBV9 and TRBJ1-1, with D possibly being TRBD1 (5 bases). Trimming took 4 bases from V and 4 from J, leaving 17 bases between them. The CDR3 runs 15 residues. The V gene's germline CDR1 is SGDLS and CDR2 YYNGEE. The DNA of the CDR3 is TGTGCCAGCAGCCCATACCCTCGGGGGGGCACTGAAGCTTTCTTT. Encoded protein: CASSPYPRGGTEAFF.

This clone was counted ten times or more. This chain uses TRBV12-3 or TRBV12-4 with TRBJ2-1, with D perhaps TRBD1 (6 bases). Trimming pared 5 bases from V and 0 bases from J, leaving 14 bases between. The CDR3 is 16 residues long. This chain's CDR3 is CASSPRTGNSYNEQFF. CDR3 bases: TGTGCCAGCAGTCCCAGAACAGGGAACTCCTACAATGAGCAGTTCTTC.

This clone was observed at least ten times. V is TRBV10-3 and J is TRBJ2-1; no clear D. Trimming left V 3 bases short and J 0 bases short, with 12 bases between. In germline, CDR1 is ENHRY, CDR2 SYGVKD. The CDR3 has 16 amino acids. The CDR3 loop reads CAISDPDGSSYNEQFF. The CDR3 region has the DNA TGTGCCATCAGTGACCCGGACGGAAGCTCCTACAATGAGCAGTTCTTC.

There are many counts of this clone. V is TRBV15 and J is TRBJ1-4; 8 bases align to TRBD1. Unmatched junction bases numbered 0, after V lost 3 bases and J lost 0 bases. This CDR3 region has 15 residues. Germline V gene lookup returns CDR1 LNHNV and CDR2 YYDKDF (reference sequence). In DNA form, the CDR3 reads TGTGCCACCAGCAGGGGACAGGCAACTAATGAAAAACTGTTTTTT. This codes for CATSRGQATNEKLFF.

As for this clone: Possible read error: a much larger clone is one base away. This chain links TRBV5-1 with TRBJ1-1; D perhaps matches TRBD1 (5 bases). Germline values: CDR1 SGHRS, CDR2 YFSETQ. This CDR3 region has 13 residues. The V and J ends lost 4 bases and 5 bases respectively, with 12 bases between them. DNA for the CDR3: TGCGCCAGCAGCGAGGGGAAGAGTACTGAAGCTTTCTTT. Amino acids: CASSEGKSTEAFF.

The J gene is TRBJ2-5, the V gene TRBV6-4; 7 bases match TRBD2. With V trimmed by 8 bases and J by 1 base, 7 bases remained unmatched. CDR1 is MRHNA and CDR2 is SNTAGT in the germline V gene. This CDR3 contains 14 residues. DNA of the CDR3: TGTGCCAGCCGCACGCGGGGGATCCAAGAGACCCAGTACTTC. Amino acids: CASRTRGIQETQYF.